Listed below are T cell receptor beta chains from one sample, sequenced in a study of OX40 agonist ivuxolimab in advanced cancers. Profiled with immunoSEQ multiplex PCR; TCRdb holds only in-frame clones, not every one. The table lists tens of thousands of clones, roughly 84% of them singletons. The sequencing used CD4+ or CD8+ T cells sorted from blood, collected in a trial of the OX40 agonist ivuxolimab. The receptor set was obtained from an adult with an advanced solid tumor such as melanoma, head and neck, liver or kidney cancer. The CDR3 runs from the conserved cysteine through the conserved F or W. The order of the fields is D gene, V gene, clone size, J gene, CDR3 DNA, CDR3 protein. A D gene is named only where the DNA matches it firmly. Only some rows state a clone size, as once, few, many or a class for expanded clones.

.	TRBV5-1	once	TRBJ1-1	TGCGCCAGCAGCCCACAGGGACTTGAAGCTTTCTTT	CASSPQGLEAFF
.	TRBV5-1	few	TRBJ2-3	TGCGCCAGCAGCTTGCGGCAGGGGCCAGATACGCAGTATTTT	CASSLRQGPDTQYF
.	TRBV28	.	TRBJ1-5	TGTGCCAGCAGTTTTCAGGGGCTTGGCAATCAGCCCCAGCATTTT	CASSFQGLGNQPQHF
TRBD2	TRBV11-3	.	TRBJ2-3	TGTGCCAGCAGCTCCGGGACTAGCGGGAGGCCGAGCACAGATACGCAGTATTTT	CASSSGTSGRPSTDTQYF
TRBD1	TRBV4-1	.	TRBJ2-5	TGCGCCAGCAGCCAAGATGGGATGGACAGGAAGACCCAGTACTTC	CASSQDGMDRKTQYF
TRBD1	TRBV14	.	TRBJ1-2	TGTGCCAGCAGCCCAGGGGGGTTGGTCTATGGCTACACCTTC	CASSPGGLVYGYTF
TRBD1	TRBV4-1	.	TRBJ2-7	TGCGCCAGCAGCCAAGATTTAGGGACAGGGTCCTACGAGCAGTACTTC	CASSQDLGTGSYEQYF
.	TRBV19	.	TRBJ1-5	TGTGCCAGTAGTATAACAGGGAGTTTGAATCAGCCCCAGCATTTT	CASSITGSLNQPQHF
.	TRBV4-3	.	TRBJ2-2	TGCGCCAGCAGCCAAAGACCGGACGCGAACACCGGGGAGCTGTTTTTT	CASSQRPDANTGELFF
TRBD2	TRBV10-3	.	TRBJ2-7	TGTGCCATCAGGTCAGCGGGAGGTTTCTACGAGCAGTACTTC	CAIRSAGGFYEQYF
.	TRBV18	.	TRBJ1-5	TGTGCCAGCTCAACTGCCGAGAATCAGCCCCAGCATTTT	CASSTAENQPQHF
.	TRBV7-9	.	TRBJ2-5	TGTGCCAGCAGCTTAGTGCCGGGAAAAGAGACCCAGTACTTC	CASSLVPGKETQYF
.	TRBV5-4	.	TRBJ2-3	TGTGCCAGCAGTACCCCTGCGGGCACAGATACGCAGTATTTT	CASSTPAGTDTQYF
TRBD2	TRBV5-1	.	TRBJ2-7	TGCGCCAGCAGCTCCGGACTAGCGGGGGCCTACGAGCAGTACTTC	CASSSGLAGAYEQYF
.	TRBV7-3	.	TRBJ1-1	TGTGCCAGCAGCTTAGTGGGGGTCGGCACTGAAGCTTTCTTT	CASSLVGVGTEAFF
TRBD1	TRBV7-7	.	TRBJ2-1	TGTGCCAGCAGCTTAGCCCCGGGACAGAACAATGAGCAGTTCTTC	CASSLAPGQNNEQFF
.	TRBV6-1	.	TRBJ1-5	TGTGCCAGCAGTGAAGGAGGGGTGGGCAATCAGCCCCAGCATTTT	CASSEGGVGNQPQHF
.	TRBV30	.	TRBJ2-1	TGTGCCTGCTTCATACTTGCCTACAATGAGCAGTTCTTC	CACFILAYNEQFF
.	TRBV11-2	once	TRBJ2-5	TGTGCCAGCAGCTCCTTCCGGGAGACCCAGTACTTC	CASSSFRETQYF
TRBD1	TRBV6-1	.	TRBJ2-3	TGTGCCAGCACCCCATCCCCCCAGGGGGCAGATACGCAGTATTTT	CASTPSPQGADTQYF
.	TRBV5-1	.	TRBJ1-6	TGCGCCAGCAGCTACGGGGAGCGGAATTCACCCCTCCACTTT	CASSYGERNSPLHF
.	TRBV2	.	TRBJ2-5	TGTGCCAGCAGTGAACTGGAGCGGGCAGACCAGAGAGAGACCCAGTACTTC	CASSELERADQRETQYF
.	TRBV19	.	TRBJ1-4	TGTGCCAGTAGTTCGGACAGAAGAGAAAAACTGTTTTTT	CASSSDRREKLFF
TRBD1	TRBV18	.	TRBJ2-3	TGTGCCAGCTCACCACCGAGGACAGGGGGAAATACGCAGTATTTT	CASSPPRTGGNTQYF
TRBD2	TRBV7-3	.	TRBJ2-2	TGTGCCAGCAGCGACCCCACTAGCGGGGGGGCCGGAACCGGGGAGCTGTTTTTT	CASSDPTSGGAGTGELFF
TRBD1	TRBV7-2	.	TRBJ2-1	TGTGCCAGCAGCCCGGGACAGGGGTACAATGAGCAGTTCTTC	CASSPGQGYNEQFF
.	TRBV27	.	TRBJ2-3	TGTGCCAGCAGTTTTAGCAGGGGCAGGGATACGCAGTATTTT	CASSFSRGRDTQYF
.	TRBV29-1	.	TRBJ1-4	TGCAGCGTCAGACCGGGACGGGGAAATGAAAAACTGTTTTTT	CSVRPGRGNEKLFF
.	TRBV13	.	TRBJ1-6	TGTGCCAGCAGCTCCGGCAGGGTTCGCTGGGATAATTCACCCCTCCACTTT	CASSSGRVRWDNSPLHF
.	TRBV5-1	.	TRBJ2-3	TGCGCCAGCAGCTTGGAAGGCCGAAGGACAGATACGCAGTATTTT	CASSLEGRRTDTQYF
.	TRBV5-1	.	TRBJ2-3	TGCGCCAGCAGCTTGCGGCTGGAGGGTGCAGATACGCAGTATTTT	CASSLRLEGADTQYF
TRBD2	TRBV11-3	.	TRBJ2-1	TGTGCCAGCAGCATTGGGACTATCAGGGAGCAGTTCTTC	CASSIGTIREQFF
.	TRBV27	.	TRBJ2-7	TGTGCCAGCAGTTCTTTGCTGAGGGGAAACTACGAGCAGTACTTC	CASSSLLRGNYEQYF
.	TRBV4-2	.	TRBJ2-2	TGTGCCAGCAGCCGCAAGGAGGGGCGGAACACCGGGGAGCTGTTTTTT	CASSRKEGRNTGELFF
.	TRBV28	.	TRBJ1-2	TGTGCCAGCAGGTGGAGCGGGTATGGCTACACCTTC	CASRWSGYGYTF
.	TRBV5-6	once	TRBJ1-2	TGTGCCAGCATCCGGGGGGTACAGTTTATCTATGGCTACACCTTC	CASIRGVQFIYGYTF
TRBD1	TRBV7-3	.	TRBJ1-1	TGTGCCAGCAGCTCGGACAGGGGAACTGAAGCTTTCTTT	CASSSDRGTEAFF
TRBD1	TRBV4-2	.	TRBJ2-7	TGTGCCAGCAGCCACGTACAACGGGACAGGGGAAGCGAGCAGTACTTC	CASSHVQRDRGSEQYF
.	TRBV7-3	.	TRBJ1-1	TGTGCCAGCAGCTTACAGGGTGACACTGAAGCTTTCTTT	CASSLQGDTEAFF
TRBD1	TRBV5-6	.	TRBJ2-5	TGTGCCAGCAGCGGCAGGGGGAACCAAGAGACCCAGTACTTC	CASSGRGNQETQYF
.	TRBV19	.	TRBJ2-7	TGTGCCAGTAGTGTGCGGGAATTAGGGCAGAAAGAGCAGTACTTC	CASSVRELGQKEQYF
TRBD2	TRBV5-1	.	TRBJ2-1	TGCGCCAGCAGCTTGGGGGCGGGAGGCAGCAATGAGCAGTTCTTC	CASSLGAGGSNEQFF
TRBD1	TRBV7-8	.	TRBJ1-5	TGTGCCAGCGGAGGGGTGGCAGGGGGTAGCAATCAGCCCCAGCATTTT	CASGGVAGGSNQPQHF
.	TRBV4-2	.	TRBJ2-3	TGTGCCAGCAGCCAAGGGTCCGAGGTTGATAGCACAGATACGCAGTATTTT	CASSQGSEVDSTDTQYF
TRBD2	TRBV5-4	.	TRBJ2-5	TGTGCCAGCAGCTCAGCGGGGGTGAGGGAGACCCAGTACTTC	CASSSAGVRETQYF
.	TRBV5-6	.	TRBJ1-1	TGTGCCAGCAGCTTGTTTATGGGCACTGAAGCTTTCTTT	CASSLFMGTEAFF
TRBD1	TRBV5-4	.	TRBJ1-2	TGTGCCAGCAGCTCCCCGCAAACCGGACAGGGATTAGATGGCTACACCTTC	CASSSPQTGQGLDGYTF
TRBD1	TRBV11-2	.	TRBJ2-2	TGTGCCAGCAGCTTGGACAGGGGCGGCGGCGGGGAGCTGTTTTTT	CASSLDRGGGGELFF
TRBD1	TRBV7-8	.	TRBJ2-7	TGTGCCAGCAGCCCGGAAGGGGACAGCTCCTACGAGCAGTACTTC	CASSPEGDSSYEQYF
.	TRBV5-1	.	TRBJ2-5	TGCGCCAGCAGCTTGGGGACTTCCCAAGAGACCCAGTACTTC	CASSLGTSQETQYF